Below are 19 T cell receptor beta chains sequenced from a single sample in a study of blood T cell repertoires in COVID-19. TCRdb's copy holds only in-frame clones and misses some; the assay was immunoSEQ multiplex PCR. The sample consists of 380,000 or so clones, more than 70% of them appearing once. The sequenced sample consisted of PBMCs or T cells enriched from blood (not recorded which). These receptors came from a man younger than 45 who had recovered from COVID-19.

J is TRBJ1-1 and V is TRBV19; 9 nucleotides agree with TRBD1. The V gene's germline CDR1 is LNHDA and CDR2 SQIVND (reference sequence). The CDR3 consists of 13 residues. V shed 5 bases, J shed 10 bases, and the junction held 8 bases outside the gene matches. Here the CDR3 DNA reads TGTGCCAGTAGTGTGGACAGGGGTCCTGCAGCTTTCTTT. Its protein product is CASSVDRGPAAFF.

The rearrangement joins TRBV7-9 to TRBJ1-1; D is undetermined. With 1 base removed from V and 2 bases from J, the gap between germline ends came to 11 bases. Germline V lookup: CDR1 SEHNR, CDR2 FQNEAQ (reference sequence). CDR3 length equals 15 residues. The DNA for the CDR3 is TGTGCCAGCAGCTTAGAACTCTCGGGAAACACTGAAGCTTTCTTT. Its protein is CASSLELSGNTEAFF. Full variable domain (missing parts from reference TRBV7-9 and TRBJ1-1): DTGVSQNPRHKITKRGQNVTFRCDPISEHNRLYWYRQTLGQGPEFLTYFQNEAQLEKSRLLSDRFSAERPKGSFSTLEIQRTEQGDSAMYLCASSLELSGNTEAFFGQGTRLTVV.

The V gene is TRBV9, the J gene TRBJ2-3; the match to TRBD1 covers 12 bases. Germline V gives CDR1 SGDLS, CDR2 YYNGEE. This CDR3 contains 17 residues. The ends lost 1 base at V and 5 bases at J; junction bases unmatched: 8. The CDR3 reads CASSVSTGTGGIDTQYF. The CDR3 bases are TGTGCCAGCAGCGTATCAACCGGGACAGGGGGCATAGATACGCAGTATTTT.

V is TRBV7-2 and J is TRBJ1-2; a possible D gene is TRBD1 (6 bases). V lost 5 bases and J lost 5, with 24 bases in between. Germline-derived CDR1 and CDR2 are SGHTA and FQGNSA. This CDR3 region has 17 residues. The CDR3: CASSPQSGTGWKYGYTF. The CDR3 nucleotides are TGTGCCAGCAGCCCCCAAAGCGGAACAGGGTGGAAGTATGGCTACACCTTC.

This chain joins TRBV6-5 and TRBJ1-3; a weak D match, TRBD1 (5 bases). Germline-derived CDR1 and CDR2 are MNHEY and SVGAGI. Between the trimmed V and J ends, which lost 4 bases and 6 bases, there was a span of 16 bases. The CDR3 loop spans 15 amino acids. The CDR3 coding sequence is TGTGCCAGCAGTTTACGGGCACAGGTTGTAAACACCATATATTTT. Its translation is CASSLRAQVVNTIYF.

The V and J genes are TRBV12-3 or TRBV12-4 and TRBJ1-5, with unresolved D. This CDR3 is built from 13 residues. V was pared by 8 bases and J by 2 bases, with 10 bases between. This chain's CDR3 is CASAVLGNQPQHF. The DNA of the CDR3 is TGTGCCAGCGCGGTTTTGGGCAATCAGCCCCAGCATTTT.

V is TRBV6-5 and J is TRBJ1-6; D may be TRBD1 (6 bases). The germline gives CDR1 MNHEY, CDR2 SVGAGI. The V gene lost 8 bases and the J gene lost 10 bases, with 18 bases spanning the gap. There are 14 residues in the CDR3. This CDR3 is CASGGDRWLSPLHF. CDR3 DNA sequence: TGTGCCAGCGGAGGAGACAGGTGGTTGTCACCCCTCCACTTT.

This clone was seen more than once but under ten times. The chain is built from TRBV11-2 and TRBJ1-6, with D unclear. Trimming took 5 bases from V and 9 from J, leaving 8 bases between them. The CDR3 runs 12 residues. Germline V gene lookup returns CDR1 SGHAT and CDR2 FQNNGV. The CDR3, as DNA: TGTGCCAGCAGCCCCGGTGGTTCACCCCTCCACTTT. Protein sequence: CASSPGGSPLHF.

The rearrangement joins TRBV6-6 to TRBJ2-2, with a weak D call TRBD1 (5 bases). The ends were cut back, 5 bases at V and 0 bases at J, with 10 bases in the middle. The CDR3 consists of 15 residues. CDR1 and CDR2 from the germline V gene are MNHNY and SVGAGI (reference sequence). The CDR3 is CASSGRQPNTGELFF. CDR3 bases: TGTGCCAGCAGTGGACGACAGCCGAACACCGGGGAGCTGTTTTTT.

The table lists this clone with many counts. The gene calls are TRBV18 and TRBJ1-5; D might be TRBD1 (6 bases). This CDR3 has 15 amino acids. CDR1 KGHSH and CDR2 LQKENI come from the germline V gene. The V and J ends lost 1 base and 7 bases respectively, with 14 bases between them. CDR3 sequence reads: CASSPQQGISQPQHF. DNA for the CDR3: TGTGCCAGCTCACCACAACAGGGAATAAGCCAGCCCCAGCATTTT. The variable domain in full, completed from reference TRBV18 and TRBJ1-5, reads NAGVMQNPRHLVRRRGQEARLRCSPMKGHSHVYWYRQLPEEGLKFMVYLQKENIIDESGMPKERFSAEFPKEGPSILRIQQVVRGDSAAYFCASSPQQGISQPQHFGDGTRLSIL.

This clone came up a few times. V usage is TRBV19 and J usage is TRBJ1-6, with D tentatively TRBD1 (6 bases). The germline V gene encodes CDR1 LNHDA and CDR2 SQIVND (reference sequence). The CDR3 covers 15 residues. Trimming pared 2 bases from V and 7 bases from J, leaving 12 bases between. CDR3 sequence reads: CASSIPGRGNSPLHF. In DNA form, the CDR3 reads TGTGCCAGTAGTATACCGGGCAGGGGAAATTCACCCCTCCACTTT.

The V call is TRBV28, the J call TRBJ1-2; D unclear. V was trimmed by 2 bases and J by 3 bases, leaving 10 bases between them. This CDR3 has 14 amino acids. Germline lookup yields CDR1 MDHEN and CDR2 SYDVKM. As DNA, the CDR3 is TGTGCCAGCAGTTTAGGGCATGGGTACTATGGCTACACCTTC. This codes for CASSLGHGYYGYTF.

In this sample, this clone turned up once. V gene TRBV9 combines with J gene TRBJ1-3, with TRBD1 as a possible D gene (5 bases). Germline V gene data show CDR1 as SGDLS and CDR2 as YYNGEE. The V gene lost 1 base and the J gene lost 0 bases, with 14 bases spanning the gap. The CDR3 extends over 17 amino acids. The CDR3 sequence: CASSVNLGPSSGNTIYF. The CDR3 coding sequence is TGTGCCAGCAGCGTAAACTTGGGGCCGAGCTCTGGAAACACCATATATTTT.

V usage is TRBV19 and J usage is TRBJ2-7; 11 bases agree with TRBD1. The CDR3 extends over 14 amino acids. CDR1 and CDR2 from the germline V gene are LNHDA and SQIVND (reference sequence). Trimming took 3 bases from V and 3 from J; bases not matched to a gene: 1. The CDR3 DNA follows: TGTGCCAGTAGTATCGGGACAGGGGGCTACGAGCAGTACTTC. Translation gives CASSIGTGGYEQYF.

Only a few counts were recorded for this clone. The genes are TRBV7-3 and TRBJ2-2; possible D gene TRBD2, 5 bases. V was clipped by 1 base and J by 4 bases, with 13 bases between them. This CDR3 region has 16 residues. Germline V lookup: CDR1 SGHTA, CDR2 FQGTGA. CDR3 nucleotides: TGTGCCAGCAGCTTAAGTCCTAGCCGGGGCACCGGGGAGCTGTTTTTT. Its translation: CASSLSPSRGTGELFF.

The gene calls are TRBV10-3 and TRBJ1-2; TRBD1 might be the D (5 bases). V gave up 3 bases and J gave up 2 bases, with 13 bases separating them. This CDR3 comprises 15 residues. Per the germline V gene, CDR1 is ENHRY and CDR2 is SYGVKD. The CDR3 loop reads CAISDRDSGNYGYTF. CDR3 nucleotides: TGTGCCATCAGTGATCGAGACAGCGGGAACTATGGCTACACCTTC.

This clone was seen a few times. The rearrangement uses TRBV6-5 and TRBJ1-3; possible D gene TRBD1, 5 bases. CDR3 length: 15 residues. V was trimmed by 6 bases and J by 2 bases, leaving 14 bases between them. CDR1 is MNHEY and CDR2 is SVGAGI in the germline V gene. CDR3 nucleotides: TGTGCCAGCAGCCGTTTTGGGGCTCCTGGAAACACCATATATTTT. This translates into CASSRFGAPGNTIYF.

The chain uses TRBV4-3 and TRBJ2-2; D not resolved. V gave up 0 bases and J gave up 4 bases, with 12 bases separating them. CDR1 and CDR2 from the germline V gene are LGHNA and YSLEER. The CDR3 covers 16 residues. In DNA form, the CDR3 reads TGCGCCAGCAGCCAAGAGTCGTCCATGGCCACCGGGGAGCTGTTTTTT. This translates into CASSQESSMATGELFF.

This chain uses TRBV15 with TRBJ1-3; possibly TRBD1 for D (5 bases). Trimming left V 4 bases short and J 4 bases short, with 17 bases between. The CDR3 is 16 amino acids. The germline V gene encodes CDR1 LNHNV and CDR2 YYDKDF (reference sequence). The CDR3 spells CATSTNRGMRGNTIYF. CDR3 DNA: TGTGCCACCAGCACCAACCGGGGGATGCGAGGAAACACCATATATTTT.